Following are 13 T cell receptor beta chains from one sample sequenced in a study of identical twins. Using its own MiXCR run on the 5' RACE reads, TCRdb lists one record per CDR3 protein. Here the sample spans a few hundred thousand distinct CDR3 sequences, about 18% being singletons. The material sequenced was naive T cells sorted from blood. These receptors were taken from a man aged 45-60 years in good health.

This clonotype occurred a few times. J is TRBJ2-1 and V is TRBV9; possibly TRBD1 for D (5 bases). Germline assignment: CDR1 SGDLS and CDR2 YYNGEE. The ends were cut back, 0 bases at V and 5 bases at J, with 12 bases in the middle. The CDR3 contains 15 residues. CDR3 nucleotide sequence: TGTGCCAGCAGCGTAGTTGGCAAGGGGAACAATGAGCAGTTCTTC. Protein product: CASSVVGKGNNEQFF. Using reference TRBV9 and TRBJ2-1 for the parts outside the CDR3, the full variable domain is DSGVTQTPKHLITATGQRVTLRCSPRSGDLSVYWYQQSLDQGLQFLIQYYNGEERAKGNILERFSAQQFPDLHSELNLSSLELGDSALYFCASSVVGKGNNEQFFGPGTRLTVL.

This clonotype was seen at least ten times. The chain couples TRBV20-1 to TRBJ1-1; perhaps TRBD1 as D (5 bases). Germline V gene data show CDR1 as DFQATT and CDR2 as SNEGSKA (reference sequence). The V and J ends lost 5 bases and 6 bases respectively, with 22 bases between them. The CDR3 consists of 15 residues. The CDR3 sequence is CSAPHSGAATAEAFF. In DNA form, the CDR3 reads TGCAGTGCTCCTCACAGCGGGGCCGCTACCGCTGAAGCTTTCTTT.

This clonotype was found many times. The chain is built from TRBV5-1 and TRBJ2-3; D uncertain. Germline V gene lookup returns CDR1 SGHRS and CDR2 YFSETQ. CDR3 length equals 13 residues. V lost 0 bases to trimming and J lost 5 bases, with 7 bases between them. For the CDR3, the DNA is TGCGCCAGCAGCTTGGCAGGCATAGATACGCAGTATTTT. Its protein is CASSLAGIDTQYF.

This clonotype was counted many times. V is TRBV11-2 and J is TRBJ2-3; 9 bases fit TRBD1. CDR3 length: 16 residues. Germline values: CDR1 SGHAT, CDR2 FQNNGV. V shed 2 bases and J 1 base; nucleotides not matched to a gene: 4. CDR3 nucleotide sequence: TGTGCCAGCAGCTTATTACAGGGGGCGGGCACAGATACGCAGTATTTT. It specifies CASSLLQGAGTDTQYF.

V usage is TRBV10-3 and J usage is TRBJ2-2; possible D gene TRBD2, 5 bases. This CDR3 comprises 12 residues. V gave up 6 bases and J gave up 5 bases, with 7 bases separating them. Germline CDR1 ENHRY, CDR2 SYGVKD. The DNA for the CDR3 is TGTGCCATCAGGGACTTGACCGGGGAGCTGTTTTTT. It yields the protein CAIRDLTGELFF.

Only a few counts were recorded for this clonotype. This chain connects TRBV10-3 to TRBJ1-2; D is perhaps TRBD1 (6 bases). CDR1 is ENHRY and CDR2 is SYGVKD in the germline V gene. V dropped 11 bases and J dropped 2 bases, with 24 bases sitting between them. CDR3 length equals 16 residues. Here the CDR3 DNA reads TGTGCCCATATAAAAAGAAATGGACAGTCAAACTATGGCTACACCTTC. Translated: CAHIKRNGQSNYGYTF.

The rearrangement links TRBV9 to TRBJ2-3; perhaps TRBD2 as D (6 bases). CDR1 and CDR2 from the germline V gene are SGDLS and YYNGEE. This CDR3 is 17 amino acids long. Trimming shortened V by 4 bases and J by 0 bases, and 18 bases separated the two germline ends. CDR3 DNA sequence: TGTGCCAGCAGCCCATATTTAGCGGAGGGTAGCACAGATACGCAGTATTTT. This sequence encodes CASSPYLAEGSTDTQYF.

This clonotype has only a few counts. This chain uses TRBV12-3 or TRBV12-4 with TRBJ1-2, with no clear D. The CDR3 runs 13 residues. V dropped 3 bases and J dropped 4 bases, with 9 bases sitting between them. CDR3 nucleotides: TGTGCCAGCAGTTTCAGGCGTAGCTATGGCTACACCTTC. This gives the protein CASSFRRSYGYTF.

A few counts support this clonotype. The gene calls are TRBV6-4 and TRBJ2-7; D ambiguous. Germline V gene lookup returns CDR1 MRHNA and CDR2 SNTAGT. There are 14 residues in the CDR3. The V end lost 3 bases, the J end lost 2 bases, and 11 bases lay between the germline ends. In DNA, the CDR3 is TGTGCCAGCAGTGAGGGTCCTGGGGCCTACGAGCAGTACTTC. Encoded protein: CASSEGPGAYEQYF.

This clonotype has only a few counts. DNA of the CDR3: TGCGCCAGCAGCCAAGTCGGGGAGGGGCGCAATCAGCCCCAGCATTTT. Translation: CASSQVGEGRNQPQHF. This chain joins TRBV4-1 and TRBJ1-5; D perhaps matches TRBD1 (5 bases). Trimming took off 1 base at V and 2 bases at J, with 12 bases between the two ends. Germline-derived CDR1 and CDR2 are MGHRA and YSYEKL. The length of the CDR3 is 16 residues.

The sample holds a few counts of this clonotype. The V gene is TRBV7-9, the J gene TRBJ1-1; a weak D match, TRBD1 (5 bases). Germline V gene data show CDR1 as SEHNR and CDR2 as FQNEAQ (reference sequence). V lost 3 bases and J 1 base, leaving 18 bases between the germline ends. This CDR3 spans 17 amino acids. The CDR3 DNA reads TGTGCCAGCAGCTTTTTCCTTTACGACAGCGAGAACACTGAAGCTTTCTTT. Amino acid sequence: CASSFFLYDSENTEAFF.

This clonotype was observed a handful of times. The rearrangement links TRBV28 to TRBJ2-4, with 9 nucleotides matching TRBD1. Germline-derived CDR1 and CDR2 are MDHEN and SYDVKM. V gave up 3 bases and J gave up 1 base; unmatched junction bases: 1. This CDR3 is built from 15 residues. As DNA, the CDR3 is TGTGCCAGCAGTTTTGGACAGGGGGCCAAAAACATTCAGTACTTC. It codes for CASSFGQGAKNIQYF.

This sequence joins TRBV18 and TRBJ2-3; 12 bases are a match to TRBD2. The CDR3 extends over 16 amino acids. Germline CDR1 reads KGHSH; CDR2 reads LQKENI. The junction had 1 base not matched to a gene; V was cut back by 1 base and J by 2 bases. The CDR3 bases are TGTGCCAGCTCACCACGGACTAGCGGGATCACAGATACGCAGTATTTT. Amino acid sequence: CASSPRTSGITDTQYF. The full variable domain, with the rest looked up from reference TRBV18 and TRBJ2-3, is NAGVMQNPRHLVRRRGQEARLRCSPMKGHSHVYWYRQLPEEGLKFMVYLQKENIIDESGMPKERFSAEFPKEGPSILRIQQVVRGDSAAYFCASSPRTSGITDTQYFGPGTRLTVL.